This TCR beta chain was profiled in a study of cytomegalovirus exposure and HLA in healthy donors. The CDR3 is 15 residues long. Germline assignment: CDR1 SGDLS and CDR2 YYNGEE. V was pared by 3 bases and J by 5 bases, with 14 bases between. General observations from the study: Prediction of most subjects' HLA-A and HLA-B alleles by TCR beta sequences was reportedly accurate.

Points on this clone: Its antigen is as yet unknown.

60 Vbeta and 13 Jbeta primers were used in PCR. Clones were read by immunoSEQ multiplex PCR, and TCRdb kept only the in-frame ones, dropping some. This table has about 110,000 clones, around 76% appearing once. The receptor was isolated from a man aged 25-40 years in good health and CMV-seropositive. The source material was PBMCs. The chain has TRBV9 and TRBJ2-2; possible D gene TRBD1, 5 bases. The CDR3 loop reads CASSAGTAGTGELFF. The DNA for the CDR3 is TGTGCCAGCAGCGCTGGAACTGCAGGGACCGGGGAGCTGTTTTTT.